The 2 T cell receptor beta chains reported below all come from one sample, sequenced in a study of CD8+CD57+ T cells in acquired aplastic anemia. TCR beta VDJ and CDR3 were profiled, and genomic DNA was the template. TCRdb used MiXCR to reprocess the reads, holding one entry per CDR3 protein. The top ten clones hold under 1.2% of a sample with about 180,000 distinct CDR3 sequences, roughly 48% of them seen once. In patients chosen for sequencing, flow cytometry had shown CD8+CD57+ cell expansion. Sequencing was performed on sorted CD4+, CD8+, or CD8+CD57+ T cells (not recorded which) from PBMCs. The receptors shown here come from a human donor with aplastic anemia.

V gene TRBV6-1 combines with J gene TRBJ2-3; TRBD2 agrees at 9 bases. CDR3 length: 16 residues. V shed 5 bases, J shed 5 bases, and the junction held 11 bases outside the gene matches. From germline, CDR1 is MNHNS and CDR2 SASEGT. The CDR3 protein is CASSLLPAGGQDTQYF. CDR3 nucleotides: TGTGCCAGCAGTCTGCTCCCGGCGGGGGGGCAAGATACGCAGTATTTT.

This chain links TRBV7-9 with TRBJ2-7; D is unclear. Per the germline V gene, CDR1 is SEHNR and CDR2 is FQNEAQ (reference sequence). CDR3 size: 13 residues. Trimming cost V 5 bases and J 0 bases, with 8 bases left between them. CDR3: CASSPISSYEQYF. The CDR3 coding sequence is TGTGCCAGCAGCCCCATCAGCTCCTACGAGCAGTACTTC.